These 22 T cell receptor beta chains originate from one sample sequenced in a study of tumor and adjacent non-tumor tissue in lung cancer. RNA was extracted from bulk tissue without any cell sorting. This non-tumor lung sample came from over 3 cm beyond the tumor edge. Three rounds of nested PCR, following a modified ARM-PCR protocol, produced the TCRbeta library. TCRdb itself ran the multiplex PCR reads through MiXCR, one entry per CDR3 protein. The table records around 82,000 distinct CDR3 sequences, 70% to 90% of them present only once. Sequencing was done on a sample of distant non-tumor lung tissue. These receptors were collected from a man aged 60 to 75 with non-small cell lung cancer.

With respect to this clonotype: This sequence may be a read error, since a much larger clone differs from it by one base. This chain joins TRBV5-1 and TRBJ2-2; a possible D gene is TRBD1 (5 bases). The CDR3 loop spans 15 amino acids. Germline V gene data show CDR1 as SGHRS and CDR2 as YFSETQ. The V end lost 6 bases, the J end lost 1 base, and 13 bases lay between the germline ends. CDR3 DNA: TGCGCCAGCAACCAAATGGACAAGAACACCGGGGAGCTGTTTTTT. This gives the protein CASNQMDKNTGELFF. Filled out from reference TRBV5-1 and TRBJ2-2, the complete variable domain reads KAGVTQTPRYLIKTRGQQVTLSCSPISGHRSVSWYQQTPGQGLQFLFEYFSETQRNKGNFPGRFSGRQFSNSRSEMNVSTLELGDSALYLCASNQMDKNTGELFFGEGSRLTVL.

Regarding this clonotype: The junction and the germline gene differ at one end; a read error may be behind it. V is TRBV12-3 or TRBV12-4 and J is TRBJ1-1, with TRBD1 matching 7 bases. CDR3 size: 14 residues. The CDR3 is CACTTGEGWTEALF. The DNA of the CDR3 is TGTGCCTGCACTACAGGGGAGGGCTGGACTGAAGCTCTCTTT.

The chain is built from TRBV2 and TRBJ2-1, with a weak D call TRBD2 (5 bases). CDR1 and CDR2 (germline): SNHLY, FYNNEI. The CDR3 is made up of 13 amino acids. V shed 7 bases and J shed 12 bases, with 19 bases lying between them. The CDR3 DNA reads TGTGCCAGCATTAGCGCACGACGGGATGTGCAGTTCTTC. This encodes CASISARRDVQFF.

A note on this clonotype: A read error is likely, as this CDR3 ends without the conserved phenylalanine or tryptophan. The rearrangement uses TRBV11-3 and TRBJ2-1; no reliable D call. CDR3 length: 12 amino acids. The germline V gene encodes CDR1 SGHNT and CDR2 YENEEA. V lost 5 bases and J 6 bases, leaving 8 bases between the germline ends. CDR3 in DNA: TGTGCCAGCAGCCCCCTAAGCAATGAGCAGTTCTTA. Translation: CASSPLSNEQFL.

On this clonotype itself: A junction boundary mismatches the germline segment, possibly from a read error. The chain combines TRBV11-2 with TRBJ2-6, with a tentative D call TRBD2 (6 bases). Germline loops: CDR1 SGHAT, CDR2 FQNNGV. This CDR3 contains 18 residues. CDR3 region: CASSTTSRGATGGNVLTF. The CDR3 DNA sequence: TGTGCCAGCAGTACAACTAGCCGGGGAGCCACTGGGGGCAACGTCCTGACTTTC. The full variable domain, its missing parts supplied by reference TRBV11-2 and TRBJ2-6, is EAGVAQSPRYKIIEKRQSVAFWCNPISGHATLYWYQQILGQGPKLLIQFQNNGVVDDSQLPKDRFSAERLKGVDSTLKIQPAKLEDSAVYLCASSTTSRGATGGNVLTFGAGSRLTVL.

In the case of this clonotype: A read error may produce the germline difference seen at one junction end. The V and J genes are TRBV12-5 and TRBJ1-1; D is undetermined. The germline CDR1 and CDR2 sequences are LGHNT and FRNRAP. This CDR3 contains 12 residues. The CDR3 DNA reads TGTGCTAGTGGTTTAGAGAACACAGAAGCTTTCTTT. This codes for CASGLENTEAFF.

In the case of this clonotype: A read error is likely, as this CDR3 ends without the conserved phenylalanine or tryptophan. The rearrangement joins TRBV5-4 to TRBJ2-1; D remains ambiguous. The CDR3 is made up of 15 amino acids. The V gene's germline CDR1 is SGHNT and CDR2 YYREEE (reference sequence). The V and J ends lost 4 bases and 5 bases respectively, with 16 bases between them. The chain's CDR3 is CASSTPSVSNNEQFL. DNA of the CDR3: TGTGCCAGCAGCACCCCCAGCGTTTCCAACAATGAGCAGTTCTTA.

To note about this clonotype: The conserved phenylalanine or tryptophan normally closing the CDR3 is absent here, so this likely arose from a read error. Because the CDR3's place on the DNA is in doubt, the DNA is left out and the CDR3 is given as listed by TCRdb. This chain connects TRBV20-1 to TRBJ2-5. Termini included, the CDR3 measures 11 amino acids. Germline V CDR1 and CDR2: DFQATT, SNEGSKA (reference sequence). The CDR3 loop is CSATHQETKYL.

To note about this clonotype: One end of the junction is discordant with germline, which a read error may explain. V usage is TRBV11-2 and J usage is TRBJ2-7; no reliable D call. The germline V gene has CDR1 SGHAT and CDR2 FQNNGV. The CDR3 spans 17 residues. The CDR3 DNA follows: TGTGCTAGCATCTTAATCCCCGAGGCCCTCAAAGGCTACGAGCTGTACTTC. Protein product: CASILIPEALKGYELYF. Full variable domain (remainder filled in from reference TRBV11-2 and TRBJ2-7): EAGVAQSPRYKIIEKRQSVAFWCNPISGHATLYWYQQILGQGPKLLIQFQNNGVVDDSQLPKDRFSAERLKGVDSTLKIQPAKLEDSAVYLCASILIPEALKGYELYFGPGTRLTVT.

With respect to this clonotype: Possible read error: a much larger clone is one base away. The V and J genes are TRBV7-9 and TRBJ1-4, with unresolved D. CDR3 length: 12 amino acids. In germline, CDR1 is SEHNR, CDR2 FQNEAQ (reference sequence). The CDR3 protein is CVSSSRDEKLFF. In DNA form, the CDR3 reads TGTGTCAGCAGCTCTAGGGATGAAAAACTGTTTTTT. Full variable domain (remainder filled in from reference TRBV7-9 and TRBJ1-4): DTGVSQNPRHKITKRGQNVTFRCDPISEHNRLYWYRQTLGQGPEFLTYFQNEAQLEKSRLLSDRFSAERPKGSFSTLEIQRTEQGDSAMYLCVSSSRDEKLFFGSGTQLSVL.

The sample holds a few counts of this clonotype. Mismatch with germline at one junction end may stem from a read error. The V call is TRBV12-5, the J call TRBJ2-7, with a possible D match to TRBD2 (5 bases). Germline V gives CDR1 LGHNT, CDR2 FRNRAP. The CDR3 runs to 15 residues. The CDR3 nucleotides are TGTGCTAGTGGTTTGGACTACACGGGGAGCTACGAGCAGTACTTT. Its protein is CASGLDYTGSYEQYF. The full variable domain, completed using reference TRBV12-5 and TRBJ2-7, is DARVTQTPRHKVTEMGQEVTMRCQPILGHNTVFWYRQTMMQGLELLAYFRNRAPLDDSGMPKDRFSAEMPDATLATLKIQPSEPRDSAVYFCASGLDYTGSYEQYFGPGTRLTVT.

Worth noting for this clonotype: Here the CDR3 omits its conserved ending phenylalanine or tryptophan, so a read error is the likely source. The chain employs TRBV29-1 and TRBJ2-7; D uncertain. Germline V gene data show CDR1 as SQVTM and CDR2 as ANQGSEA. The CDR3 covers 10 residues. Trimming cost V 8 bases and J 5 bases, with 10 bases left between them. Written as DNA, the CDR3 is TGCAGCTCTCAGGATGACGAGCAGTACCTC. This sequence encodes CSSQDDEQYL.

The table lists this clonotype with a count of one. This chain uses TRBV11-2 with TRBJ2-5; the D gene is possibly TRBD2 (5 bases). Germline-derived CDR1 and CDR2 are SGHAT and FQNNGV. This CDR3 is built from 13 residues. This chain's CDR3 is CTISSTREETQYF. In DNA, the CDR3 is TGTACCATCAGCTCTACAAGGGAGGAGACCCAGTACTTC.

Worth noting for this clonotype: Compared with germline, one end of the junction differs, possibly owing to a read error. The V call is TRBV20-1, the J call TRBJ2-7, with D possibly being TRBD1 (6 bases). The CDR3 is 12 amino acids. Germline CDR1 reads DFQATT; CDR2 reads SNEGSKA (reference sequence). In DNA, the CDR3 is TGCAGAGCTAGAGAGAGCAGGGGCGAGCAGTACTTC. Encoded protein: CRARESRGEQYF.

Only a few counts were recorded for this clonotype. Compared with germline, one end of the junction differs, possibly owing to a read error. The chain has TRBV6-5 and TRBJ2-3, with D hard to call. Germline V gene lookup returns CDR1 MNHEY and CDR2 SVGAGI. There are 12 residues in the CDR3. The CDR3 sequence: CASSARTDTQYF. The CDR3 DNA follows: TGTGCTAGCAGCGCACGCACAGATACACAGTATTTT.

This clonotype was recorded many times. The V and J genes are TRBV12-3 or TRBV12-4 and TRBJ2-2; 10 positions agree with TRBD1. The CDR3 covers 15 residues. V lost 7 bases, J lost 6 bases, and 8 bases stayed unmatched. CDR3 nucleotide sequence: TGTGCCAGCACCATTCCGACAGGGGGCCCCGGGGAGCTGTTTTTT. Amino acid sequence: CASTIPTGGPGELFF.

With respect to this clonotype: Sequence at one end of the junction differs from germline and may be a read error. The chain carries TRBV20-1 and TRBJ2-7; the D is unclear. Germline-derived CDR1 and CDR2 are DFQATT and SNEGSKA (reference sequence). This CDR3 region has 13 residues. This CDR3 is CSAYAASSYDQYF. The CDR3 DNA sequence: TGCAGTGCGTATGCAGCTAGTTCCTACGACCAGTACTTC.

The chain has TRBV5-4 and TRBJ1-1; a weak D match, TRBD1 (6 bases). Germline V gives CDR1 SGHNT, CDR2 YYREEE (reference sequence). This CDR3 spans 15 amino acids. V was cut by 5 bases and J by 5 bases, with 19 bases left in between. CDR3 residues: CASRLPGAPGTEAFF. The DNA for the CDR3 is TGTGCCAGCAGACTACCGGGGGCGCCGGGGACTGAAGCTTTCTTT. Complete variable domain (other parts from reference TRBV5-4 and TRBJ1-1): ETGVTQSPTHLIKTRGQQVTLRCSSQSGHNTVSWYQQALGQGPQFIFQYYREEENGRGNFPPRFSGLQFPNYSSELNVNALELDDSALYLCASRLPGAPGTEAFFGQGTRLTVV.

Notes on this clonotype: The CDR3 end shows no conserved phenylalanine or tryptophan, and so a read error is likely. This chain joins TRBV29-1 and TRBJ1-1; D perhaps matches TRBD1 (5 bases). Per germline, CDR1 SQVTM and CDR2 ANQGSEA. CDR3 length equals 12 residues. The CDR3 bases are TGCTGCGCCCAAGAAGGGGAAACTGAAGCTTTCATT. Amino acids: CCAQEGETEAFI.

By share of the sample, this clonotype is medium-sized (0.01 to 0.1%). The genes are TRBV11-3 and TRBJ2-1, with 9 bases that match TRBD2. This CDR3 region has 15 residues. J gave up 5 bases and V 5 bases, and 7 bases lay outside the gene matches. The germline V gene has CDR1 SGHNT and CDR2 YENEEA. CDR3 protein: CASSPSSGTNNEQFF. CDR3 in DNA: TGTGCCAGCAGCCCGTCTAGCGGGACCAACAATGAGCAGTTCTTC.

This clonotype was detected once. An end of the junction does not agree with germline; a read error may underlie this. The V call is TRBV11-2, the J call TRBJ1-1; weak D call: TRBD1 (6 bases). This CDR3 comprises 14 residues. Germline V gene lookup returns CDR1 SGHAT and CDR2 FQNNGV. The CDR3: CTSSTDRLNTEAFF. Here the CDR3 DNA reads TGTACCAGCAGCACCGACAGGCTTAACACTGAAGCTTTCTTT.

This clonotype was seen repeatedly, ten times or more. The chain's CDR3 is CASSQGRGVNEKLFF. CDR3 nucleotide sequence: TGCGCCAGCAGCCAAGGCAGGGGGGTTAATGAAAAACTGTTTTTT. V usage is TRBV4-3 and J usage is TRBJ1-4; 7 nucleotides line up with TRBD1. The CDR3 spans 15 residues. Germline assignment: CDR1 LGHNA and CDR2 YSLEER. Trimming removed 1 base from V and 4 bases from J; junction bases left unmatched: 3.